The next 28 T cell receptor beta chains were all read from a single sample in a study of molecular identifiers for immune sequencing clone quantification (dated by TCRdb to the late 2010s). Libraries came from PCR. The run used an Illumina HiSeq 4000. The public reads were reanalyzed by TCRdb: fastp trimming at Q25, MiXCR alignment, in-frame beta chains only. Duplicate CDR3 protein sequences are folded into a single record with the most common DNA and genes. The sample records 490,000 or so distinct CDR3 sequences, about 20% of which are singletons. The leading ten clones occupy about 0.78% of the sample. Sequenced material: naive CD8+ T cells from blood, with Jurkat cell RNA spiked in. Taken with the paper, the label for cell subset or site translates to: FACS-sorted CD8+CD4-CCR7+CD45RA+ naive T cells. The receptors here all came from a human donor in good health. Some libraries in this study had Jurkat cell RNA spiked in.

This clonotype was detected only a few times. This chain uses TRBV20-1 with TRBJ1-1; tentatively, D is TRBD1 (5 bases). Trimming removed 0 bases at V and 0 bases at J, with 14 bases between. Germline assignment: CDR1 DFQATT and CDR2 SNEGSKA (reference sequence). This CDR3 has 16 amino acids. DNA for the CDR3: TGCAGTGCTAGAGAGGGATGGCAGGGCTTGAACACTGAAGCTTTCTTT. Translating gives CSAREGWQGLNTEAFF.

This clonotype was counted at least ten times. The chain links TRBV29-1 to TRBJ2-7; 9 bases are shared with TRBD1. The V gene end was trimmed by 6 bases and the J gene end by 12 bases; junction bases not matched to a gene: 18. CDR3 length equals 14 residues. Germline values: CDR1 SQVTM, CDR2 ANQGSEA. Here the CDR3 DNA reads TGCAGCGTCGTCGATGGGACAGGGCCAACGGGGGTGTACTTC. Translation gives CSVVDGTGPTGVYF.

The genes are TRBV12-3 or TRBV12-4 and TRBJ1-4, with TRBD1 matching over 7 bases. Trimming at V came to 4 bases and at J to 7 bases, leaving 6 bases not matched to a gene. The CDR3 runs to 14 residues. The CDR3 nucleotides read TGTGCCAGCAGTTCCGGACAGGAGATTGAAAAACTGTTTTTT. Its translation is CASSSGQEIEKLFF.

V and J are TRBV5-6 and TRBJ1-4, with D possibly TRBD1 on 6 matching bases. The germline V gene encodes CDR1 SGHDT and CDR2 YYEEEE. The V end was cut by 3 bases, the J end by 7 bases, with 13 bases between. The CDR3 sequence is 14 residues long. The CDR3 DNA is TGTGCCAGCAGCTCGGACAGTTGGGGTGAAAAACTGTTTTTT. Protein sequence: CASSSDSWGEKLFF. The full variable domain, its missing parts supplied by reference TRBV5-6 and TRBJ1-4, is DAGVTQSPTHLIKTRGQQVTLRCSPKSGHDTVSWYQQALGQGPQFIFQYYEEEERQRGNFPDRFSGHQFPNYSSELNVNALLLGDSALYLCASSSDSWGEKLFFGSGTQLSVL.

The V and J genes are TRBV5-1 and TRBJ2-7; D may correspond to TRBD1 or TRBD2 (6 bases each). V lost 6 bases to trimming and J lost 3 bases, with 16 bases between them. Germline V gene lookup returns CDR1 SGHRS and CDR2 YFSETQ. The CDR3 has 14 amino acids. CDR3 sequence (DNA): TGCGCCAGCAACTCCGGGGGCGTCTTCTACGAGCAGTACTTC. Protein: CASNSGGVFYEQYF.

This clonotype came up a few times. The CDR3 protein is CSARPKDRVGAGELFF. As DNA, the CDR3 is TGCAGTGCTAGACCCAAAGACAGGGTTGGAGCCGGGGAGCTGTTTTTT. V usage is TRBV20-1 and J usage is TRBJ2-2; 7 positions match TRBD1. The CDR3 loop spans 16 amino acids. Unmatched junction bases numbered 12, after V lost 2 bases and J lost 6 bases. Germline loops: CDR1 DFQATT, CDR2 SNEGSKA (reference sequence).

This clonotype was seen repeatedly, ten times or more. The V call is TRBV12-3 or TRBV12-4, the J call TRBJ2-3, with 7 nucleotides matching TRBD2. This CDR3 region has 18 residues. V was pared by 4 bases and J by 1 base, with 14 bases of the junction left unmatched. The CDR3 sequence is CASSSRPPSGSRTDTQYF. DNA of the CDR3: TGTGCCAGCAGTTCCCGCCCCCCTAGCGGATCCCGCACAGATACGCAGTATTTT.

This clonotype was picked up many times. The chain has TRBV5-6 and TRBJ2-7; 11 bases map to TRBD2. This CDR3 is built from 16 residues. CDR1 and CDR2 from the germline V gene are SGHDT and YYEEEE. The junction had 7 bases not matched to a gene; V was cut back by 3 bases and J by 2 bases. CDR3 residues: CASSSMTSGTTYEQYF. The CDR3, as DNA: TGTGCCAGCAGCTCCATGACTAGCGGGACTACCTACGAGCAGTACTTC.

This clonotype showed up just once. This chain links TRBV4-1 with TRBJ2-5, with D hard to call. CDR3 size: 17 residues. The germline V gene encodes CDR1 MGHRA and CDR2 YSYEKL. Trimming stripped 0 bases from V and 5 bases from J, with 19 bases between. The CDR3 spells CASSQDVSAGALETQYF. The CDR3 DNA is TGCGCCAGCAGCCAAGATGTGTCGGCAGGCGCCTTGGAGACCCAGTACTTC.

The rearrangement joins TRBV9 to TRBJ1-5; D gene ambiguous. Germline-derived CDR1 and CDR2 are SGDLS and YYNGEE. The CDR3 has 14 amino acids. Trimming took 0 bases from V and 7 from J, leaving 11 bases between them. CDR3: CASSVGAKGQPQHF. The CDR3 DNA follows: TGTGCCAGCAGCGTAGGAGCCAAGGGACAGCCCCAGCATTTT.

The V call is TRBV4-1, the J call TRBJ1-5; tentative D call: TRBD1 (5 bases). Trimming removed 1 base at V and 3 bases at J, with 16 bases between. CDR1 is MGHRA, CDR2 YSYEKL, per germline. This CDR3 is 17 amino acids long. The chain's CDR3 is CASSQVGGGPTNQPQHF. Written as DNA, the CDR3 is TGCGCCAGCAGCCAAGTTGGGGGAGGGCCGACCAATCAGCCCCAGCATTTT.

This clonotype was seen at least ten times. The V call is TRBV29-1, the J call TRBJ2-1; D not resolved. The ends were cut back, 6 bases at V and 4 bases at J, with 4 bases in the middle. There are 10 residues in the CDR3. Germline V CDR1 and CDR2: SQVTM, ANQGSEA. Here the CDR3 DNA reads TGCAGCGTGCATTACAATGAGCAGTTCTTC. Amino acids: CSVHYNEQFF.

Turning to this clonotype: A much more abundant neighbour one base away suggests this may be a read error. The chain has TRBV6-5 and TRBJ1-1; D might be TRBD1 (6 bases). The length of the CDR3 is 15 residues. Germline lookup yields CDR1 MNHEY and CDR2 SVGAGI. The CDR3 protein is CASSGGGRGRTEASF. The DNA for the CDR3 is TGTGCCAGCAGTGGGGGCGGTCGGGGACGGACTGAAGCTTCCTTT.

This clonotype has just a few counts. The J gene is TRBJ2-5, the V gene TRBV20-1; 9 bases align to TRBD1. This CDR3 has 17 amino acids. CDR1 is DFQATT, CDR2 SNEGSKA, per germline (reference sequence). V was pared by 0 bases and J by 2 bases, with 10 bases of the junction left unmatched. The CDR3 region is CSARDRGDRGWQETQYF. CDR3 bases: TGCAGTGCTAGAGATCGAGGAGACAGGGGGTGGCAAGAGACCCAGTACTTC.

This clonotype was seen a few times. The chain has TRBV9 and TRBJ2-1; 11 nucleotides align to TRBD2. V dropped 4 bases and J dropped 1; count of bases not matched to a gene: 19. Germline V gives CDR1 SGDLS, CDR2 YYNGEE. The CDR3 length is 21 residues. The DNA for the CDR3 is TGTGCCAGCAGCCCCCCCCTGGGACTAGCGGCGATTTGGGTTTCCTACAATGAGCAGTTCTTC. It encodes CASSPPLGLAAIWVSYNEQFF.

This clonotype was recorded at least ten times. V and J are TRBV6-6 and TRBJ1-5, with TRBD1 as a possible D gene (5 bases). The CDR3 has 15 residues. The germline V gene has CDR1 MNHNY and CDR2 SVGAGI (reference sequence). The ends were cut back, 7 bases at V and 4 bases at J, with 17 bases in the middle. The CDR3 DNA follows: TGTGCCAGCACCGTTATGGGGGGGAAAAATCAGCCCCAGCATTTT. This encodes CASTVMGGKNQPQHF.

In its sample, this clonotype was seen many times. CDR3 protein: CASGEGETQYF. CDR3 nucleotide sequence: TGTGCCAGCGGTGAGGGAGAGACCCAGTACTTC. This sequence joins TRBV7-9 and TRBJ2-5; perhaps TRBD2 as D (5 bases). V lost 8 bases and J 4 bases, leaving 8 bases between the germline ends. CDR3 size: 11 residues. The V gene's germline CDR1 is SEHNR and CDR2 FQNEAQ (reference sequence).

This clonotype has a handful of counts. The chain has TRBV19 and TRBJ1-1, with TRBD1 as a possible D gene (6 bases). This CDR3 is 12 amino acids long. With 10 bases removed from V and 5 bases from J, the gap between germline ends came to 14 bases. Germline V gene data show CDR1 as LNHDA and CDR2 as SQIVND (reference sequence). CDR3 DNA sequence: TGTGCCACCCTAGGGGGATATACTGAAGCTTTCTTT. Protein product: CATLGGYTEAFF.

This clonotype was recorded at least ten times. The rearrangement links TRBV24-1 to TRBJ2-1; D not certain. Trimming stripped 3 bases from V and 6 bases from J, with 8 bases between. Germline V gene data show CDR1 as KGHDR and CDR2 as SFDVKD. The length of the CDR3 is 13 residues. CDR3 residues: CATSDRGRNEQFF. In DNA, the CDR3 is TGTGCCACCAGTGATCGTGGCCGCAATGAGCAGTTCTTC.

This clonotype was counted only a few times. V gene TRBV4-3 combines with J gene TRBJ1-2; possibly TRBD1 for D (6 bases). Germline V CDR1 and CDR2: LGHNA, YSLEER. Trimming took off 3 bases at V and 0 bases at J, with 11 bases between the two ends. This CDR3 region has 15 residues. CDR3 DNA: TGCGCCAGCAGCCATTCGAGGACAGCTAACTATGGCTACACCTTC. Protein: CASSHSRTANYGYTF.

The CDR3, as DNA: TGTGCCAGCATCTCCGAGACCCAGTACTTC. Its translation: CASISETQYF. The J gene is TRBJ2-5, the V gene TRBV2, with D unclear. This CDR3 comprises 10 residues. Germline V lookup: CDR1 SNHLY, CDR2 FYNNEI. V was cut by 7 bases and J by 5 bases, with 5 bases left in between.

Points on this clonotype: A much larger clonotype is one base distant, so this may be a read error. V gene TRBV4-1 combines with J gene TRBJ2-7, with 9 bases identical to TRBD1. CDR3 size: 16 residues. With V trimmed by 1 base and J by 4 bases, 8 bases remained unmatched. The V gene's germline CDR1 is MGHRA and CDR2 YSYEKL. This CDR3 is CASSQGEGTGPYEQYF. For the CDR3, the DNA is TGCGCCAGCAGCCAAGGGGAAGGGACAGGGCCTTACGAGCAGTACTTC.

This clonotype was recorded a few times. The rearrangement links TRBV27 to TRBJ1-5, with D unresolved. Germline CDR1 is MNHEY and CDR2 is SMNVEV (reference sequence). Trimming left V 2 bases short and J 0 bases short, with 5 bases between. The CDR3 contains 14 residues. The CDR3, as DNA: TGTGCCAGCAGTTTAGCAGTTAGCAATCAGCCCCAGCATTTT. This encodes CASSLAVSNQPQHF.

This clonotype was counted only a few times. CDR3 nucleotide sequence: TGTGCCAGCAGCCGCATCGGGGAGGGGCCTGAAGCTTTCTTT. Its protein product is CASSRIGEGPEAFF. The V call is TRBV11-2, the J call TRBJ1-1; D is perhaps TRBD1 (5 bases). This CDR3 contains 14 residues. CDR1 and CDR2 (germline): SGHAT, FQNNGV. V was trimmed by 5 bases and J by 6 bases, leaving 16 bases between them.

Comment on this clonotype: A clone one base away is much larger, so this may be a read error. The rearrangement links TRBV7-3 to TRBJ2-1, with TRBD1 as a possible D gene (8 bases). This CDR3 spans 13 amino acids. V lost 5 bases and J lost 8, with 13 bases in between. Germline loops: CDR1 SGHTA, CDR2 FQGTGA. CDR3 loop: CASSHTGGDEQFF. CDR3 DNA: TGTGCCAGCAGCCACACAGGGGGGGATGAGCAGTTCTTC.

In this sample, this clonotype turned up many times. The chain is built from TRBV4-3 and TRBJ2-3, with TRBD2 matching over 8 bases. There are 17 residues in the CDR3. Germline values: CDR1 LGHNA, CDR2 YSLEER. Germline trimming cut 2 bases from V and 4 bases from J; bases unmatched to any gene: 11. The CDR3 protein is CASSQSYSGGVADTQYF. DNA of the CDR3: TGCGCCAGCAGCCAATCCTACAGCGGGGGCGTCGCAGATACGCAGTATTTT.

This clonotype was found a few times. The chain joins TRBV28 to TRBJ1-2; D is unresolved. V dropped 2 bases and J dropped 2 bases, with 15 bases sitting between them. CDR3 length: 16 amino acids. CDR1 MDHEN and CDR2 SYDVKM come from the germline V gene. Here the CDR3 DNA reads TGTGCCAGCAGTTTAGAGTTGGACTTCCCGAACTATGGCTACACCTTC. Amino acid sequence: CASSLELDFPNYGYTF.

As concerns this clonotype: The junction shows a germline mismatch at one end, possibly a read error. The V gene is TRBV9, the J gene TRBJ1-5; D unclear. This CDR3 region has 14 residues. Looked up from germline, CDR1 is SGDLS and CDR2 is YYNGEE. CDR3 DNA: TGTGCCGGCAGCGTAGATGGAGGCAATCAGCCCCAGCATTTT. Translated: CAGSVDGGNQPQHF.